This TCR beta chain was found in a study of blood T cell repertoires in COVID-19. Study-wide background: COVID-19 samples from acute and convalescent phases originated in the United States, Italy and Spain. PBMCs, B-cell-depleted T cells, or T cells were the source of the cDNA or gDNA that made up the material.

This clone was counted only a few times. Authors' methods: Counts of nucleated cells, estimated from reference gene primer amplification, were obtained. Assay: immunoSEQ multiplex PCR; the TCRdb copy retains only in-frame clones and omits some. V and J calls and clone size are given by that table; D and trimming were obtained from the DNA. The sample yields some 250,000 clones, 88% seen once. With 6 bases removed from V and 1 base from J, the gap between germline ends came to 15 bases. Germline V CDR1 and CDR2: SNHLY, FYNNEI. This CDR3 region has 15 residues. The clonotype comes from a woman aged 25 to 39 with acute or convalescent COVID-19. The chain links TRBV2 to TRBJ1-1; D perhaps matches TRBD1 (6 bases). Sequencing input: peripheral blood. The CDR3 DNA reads TGTGCCAGCAGCCCACGGGGGGGCGGGAACACTGAAGCTTTCTTT. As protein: CASSPRGGGNTEAFF.